This T cell receptor beta chain came from a study of human T cells and chemical hapten exposure. Study-wide results and limits: Controls had significantly fewer large CDR3 similarity clusters than were formed by expanded TCRs.

About this clonotype: Its target is not known.

TCRdb independently ran MiXCR on the RACE reads; one entry per CDR3 protein. The sample lists more than 250,000 distinct CDR3 sequences; roughly 8.9% were seen once. Time point of the sample: pre-sensitization, week 0. This sample's treatment: therapeutic diphenylcyclopropenone sensitization with weekly scalp DPC. Alopecia patients deemed DPC-suitable, aged 18 to 70, excluding pregnancy. This CDR3 has 16 residues. V lost 11 bases and J 9 bases, leaving 29 bases between the germline ends. Per the germline V gene, CDR1 is MDHEN and CDR2 is SYDVKM. This TCR was sampled from a woman aged 35 to 49 with alopecia areata. Some clones in this sample may be carry-over from other donors' samples. The sequenced sample was whole blood, obtained in connection with sensitization to the hapten diphenylcyclopropenone (DPC). The rearrangement joins TRBV28 to TRBJ2-1; the D call may be TRBD1 or TRBD2 (5 bases each). The chain's CDR3 is CAVRGVPLSSGSEQFF. The CDR3 DNA sequence: TGTGCCGTAAGGGGAGTGCCCCTCTCTTCGGGCAGTGAGCAGTTCTTC.